This T cell receptor (beta chain) was observed in a study of spatial heterogeneity in lung cancer. Study as a whole: Each time, sequencing found more beta-chain sequences than alpha-chain sequences.

Described time point: sample taken at primary tumor resection. The donors were some 70 patients with non-small cell lung cancer that was early-stage and untreated. Researchers sequenced whole RNA taken from tumor, nontumor lung or frozen PBMC without sorting. The V gene end was trimmed by 8 bases and the J gene end by 0 bases; junction bases not matched to a gene: 4. The CDR3 is 13 amino acids. The germline V gene has CDR1 SGHTA and CDR2 FQGNSA. Individual TCR cDNA molecules each bore their own unique molecular identifier. TCRdb ran MiXCR on the 5' RACE reads and lists one entry per CDR3 protein. The sample lists more than 20,000 distinct CDR3 sequences, 5% to 7% occurring once. The table lists this clonotype with many counts. The antigen is undetermined. Study-level findings and limits: It was found that expanded intratumoral alpha and beta TCR counts tracked tumor mutation counts.

Sequencing was performed on lung tumor tissue, taken at surgery. The sequence was collected from a male donor with early-stage non-small cell lung cancer. The genes are TRBV7-2 and TRBJ2-7, with 7 nucleotides matching TRBD2. The CDR3 region is CASPQRDSYEQYF. CDR3 DNA: TGTGCCAGCCCCCAGCGGGACTCCTACGAGCAGTACTTC.